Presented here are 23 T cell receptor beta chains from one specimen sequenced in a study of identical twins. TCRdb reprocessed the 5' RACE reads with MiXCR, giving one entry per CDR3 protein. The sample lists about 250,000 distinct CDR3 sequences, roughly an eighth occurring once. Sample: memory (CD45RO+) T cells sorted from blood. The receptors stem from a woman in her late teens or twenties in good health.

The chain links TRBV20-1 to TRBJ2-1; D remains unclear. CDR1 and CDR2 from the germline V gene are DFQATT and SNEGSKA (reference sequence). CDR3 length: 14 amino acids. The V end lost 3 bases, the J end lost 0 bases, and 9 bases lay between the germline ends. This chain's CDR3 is CSARTDPSYNEQFF. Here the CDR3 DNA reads TGCAGTGCTAGGACCGACCCCTCCTACAATGAGCAGTTCTTC.

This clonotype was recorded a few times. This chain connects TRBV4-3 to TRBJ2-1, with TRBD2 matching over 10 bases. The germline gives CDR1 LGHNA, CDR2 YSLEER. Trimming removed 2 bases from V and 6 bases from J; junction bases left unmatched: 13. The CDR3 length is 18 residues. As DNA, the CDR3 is TGCGCCAGCAGCCAAACCTCAAGCGGGAGGGCCTGGGGCAATGAGCAGTTCTTC. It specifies CASSQTSSGRAWGNEQFF.

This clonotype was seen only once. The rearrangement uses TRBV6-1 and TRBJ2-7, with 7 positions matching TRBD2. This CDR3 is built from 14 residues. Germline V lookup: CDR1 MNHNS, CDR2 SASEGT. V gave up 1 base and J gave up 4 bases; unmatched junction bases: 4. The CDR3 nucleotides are TGTGCCAGCAGTGAAGGCCCACTAGCGTACGAGCAGTACTTC. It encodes CASSEGPLAYEQYF.

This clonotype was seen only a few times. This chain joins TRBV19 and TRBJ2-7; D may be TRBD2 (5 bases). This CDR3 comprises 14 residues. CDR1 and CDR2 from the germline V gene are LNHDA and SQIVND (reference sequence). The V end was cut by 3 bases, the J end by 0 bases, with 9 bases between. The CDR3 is CASSMRAVSYEQYF. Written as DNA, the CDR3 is TGTGCCAGTAGTATGAGGGCAGTCTCCTACGAGCAGTACTTC. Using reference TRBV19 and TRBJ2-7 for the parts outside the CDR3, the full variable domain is DGGITQSPKYLFRKEGQNVTLSCEQNLNHDAMYWYRQDPGQGLRLIYYSQIVNDFQKGDIAEGYSVSREKKESFPLTVTSAQKNPTAFYLCASSMRAVSYEQYFGPGTRLTVT.

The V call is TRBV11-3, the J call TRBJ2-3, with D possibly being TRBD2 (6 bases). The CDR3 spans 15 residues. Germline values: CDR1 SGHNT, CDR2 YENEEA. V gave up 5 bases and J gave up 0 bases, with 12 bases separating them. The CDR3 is CASSQRVGSTDTQYF. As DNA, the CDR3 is TGTGCCAGCAGCCAGCGGGTGGGGAGCACAGATACGCAGTATTTT.

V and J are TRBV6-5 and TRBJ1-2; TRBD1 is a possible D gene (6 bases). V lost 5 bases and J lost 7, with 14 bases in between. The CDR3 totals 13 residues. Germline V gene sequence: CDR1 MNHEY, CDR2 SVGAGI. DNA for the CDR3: TGTGCCAGCAGTCGAACCGGAGGGGGTGGCTACACCTTC. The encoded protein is CASSRTGGGGYTF.

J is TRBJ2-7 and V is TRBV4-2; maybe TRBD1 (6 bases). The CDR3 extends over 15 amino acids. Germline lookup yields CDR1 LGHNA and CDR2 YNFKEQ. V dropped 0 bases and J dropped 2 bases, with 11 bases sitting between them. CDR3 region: CASSQDWGPAYEQYF. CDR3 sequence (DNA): TGTGCCAGCAGCCAAGATTGGGGGCCTGCCTACGAGCAGTACTTC.

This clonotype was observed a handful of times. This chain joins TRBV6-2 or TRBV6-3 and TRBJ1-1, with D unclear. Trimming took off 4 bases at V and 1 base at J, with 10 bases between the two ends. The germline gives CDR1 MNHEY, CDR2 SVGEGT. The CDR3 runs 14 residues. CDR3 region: CASSFGLGNTEAFF. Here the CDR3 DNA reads TGTGCCAGCAGTTTCGGGCTGGGGAACACTGAAGCTTTCTTT.

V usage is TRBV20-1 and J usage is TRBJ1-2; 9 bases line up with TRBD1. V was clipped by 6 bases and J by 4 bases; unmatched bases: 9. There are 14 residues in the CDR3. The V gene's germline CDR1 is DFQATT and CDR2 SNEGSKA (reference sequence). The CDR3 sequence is CSAKQGATTYGYTF. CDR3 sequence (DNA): TGCAGTGCCAAACAGGGGGCTACCACCTATGGCTACACCTTC.

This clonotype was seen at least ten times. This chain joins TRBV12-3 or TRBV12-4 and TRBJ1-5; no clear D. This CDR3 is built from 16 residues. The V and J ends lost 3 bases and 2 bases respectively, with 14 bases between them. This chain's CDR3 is CASSLGSGLGNQPQHF. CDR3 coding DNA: TGTGCCAGCAGTTTGGGGTCGGGTCTGGGCAATCAGCCCCAGCATTTT.

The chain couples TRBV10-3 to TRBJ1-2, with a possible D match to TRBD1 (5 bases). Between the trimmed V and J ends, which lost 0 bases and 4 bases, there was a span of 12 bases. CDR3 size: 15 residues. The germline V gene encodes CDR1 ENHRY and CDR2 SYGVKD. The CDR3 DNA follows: TGTGCCATCAGTGAGTCGCTCCAGGGATCCTATGGCTACACCTTC. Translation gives CAISESLQGSYGYTF.

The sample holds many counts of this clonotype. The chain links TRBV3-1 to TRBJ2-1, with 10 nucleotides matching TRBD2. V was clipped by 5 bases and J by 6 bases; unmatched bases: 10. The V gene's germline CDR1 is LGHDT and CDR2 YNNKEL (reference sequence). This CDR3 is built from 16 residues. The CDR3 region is CASSFVSGGAVNEQFF. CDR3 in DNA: TGTGCCAGCAGCTTCGTAAGCGGGGGGGCGGTCAATGAGCAGTTCTTC.

CDR3 nucleotide sequence: TGTGCCAGCAGCGTATCGACTCGCAATGAGCAGTTCTTC. Its translation is CASSVSTRNEQFF. This chain connects TRBV9 to TRBJ2-1; D is ambiguous. V was pared by 1 base and J by 6 bases, with 8 bases between. Germline assignment: CDR1 SGDLS and CDR2 YYNGEE. The length of the CDR3 is 13 residues.

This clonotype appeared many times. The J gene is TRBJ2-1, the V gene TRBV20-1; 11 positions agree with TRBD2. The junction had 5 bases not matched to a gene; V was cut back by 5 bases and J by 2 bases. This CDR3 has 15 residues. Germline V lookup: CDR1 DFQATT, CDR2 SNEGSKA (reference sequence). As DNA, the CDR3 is TGCAGTGCTGTTCAGACTAGCGGGACCTACAATGAGCAGTTCTTC. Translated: CSAVQTSGTYNEQFF.

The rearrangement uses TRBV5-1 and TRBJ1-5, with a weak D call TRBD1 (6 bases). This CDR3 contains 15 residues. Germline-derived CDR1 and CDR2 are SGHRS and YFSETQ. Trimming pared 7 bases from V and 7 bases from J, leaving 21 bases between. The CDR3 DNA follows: TGCGCCAGCCGTCCGGACGGGGGGCAGCACCAGCCCCAGCATTTT. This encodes CASRPDGGQHQPQHF.

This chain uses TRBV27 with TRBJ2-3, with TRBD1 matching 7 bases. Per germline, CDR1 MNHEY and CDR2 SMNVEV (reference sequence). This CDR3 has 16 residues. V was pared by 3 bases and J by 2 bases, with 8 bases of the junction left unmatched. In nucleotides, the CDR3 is TGTGCCAGCAGTTTGTTAACAGGGGTAAACACAGATACGCAGTATTTT. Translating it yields CASSLLTGVNTDTQYF.

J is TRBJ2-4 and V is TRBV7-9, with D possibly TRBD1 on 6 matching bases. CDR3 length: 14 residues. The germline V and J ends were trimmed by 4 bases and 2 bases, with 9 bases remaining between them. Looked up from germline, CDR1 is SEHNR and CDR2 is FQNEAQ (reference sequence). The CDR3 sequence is CASSSQGSKNIQYF. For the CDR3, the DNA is TGTGCCAGCAGCTCACAGGGCTCCAAAAACATTCAGTACTTC.

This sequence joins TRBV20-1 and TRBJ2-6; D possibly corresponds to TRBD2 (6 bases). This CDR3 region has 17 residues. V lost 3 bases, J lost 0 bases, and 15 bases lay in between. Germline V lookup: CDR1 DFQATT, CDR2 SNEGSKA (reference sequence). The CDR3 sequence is CSASASGTHSGANVLTF. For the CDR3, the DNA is TGCAGTGCTAGTGCATCCGGGACTCACTCTGGGGCCAACGTCCTGACTTTC.

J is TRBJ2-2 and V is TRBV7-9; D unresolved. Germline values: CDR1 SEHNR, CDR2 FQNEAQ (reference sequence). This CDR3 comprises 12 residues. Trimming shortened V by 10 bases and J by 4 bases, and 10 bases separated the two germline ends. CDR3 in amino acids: CATESSTGELFF. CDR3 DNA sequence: TGTGCCACCGAATCTAGCACCGGGGAGCTGTTTTTT.

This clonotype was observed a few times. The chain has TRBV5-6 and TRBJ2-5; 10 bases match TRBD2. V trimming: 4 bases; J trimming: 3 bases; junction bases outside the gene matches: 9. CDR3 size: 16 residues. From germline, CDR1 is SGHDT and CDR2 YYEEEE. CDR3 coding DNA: TGTGCCAGCAGCCCGGGACTAGCGAGCTATAAAGAGACCCAGTACTTC. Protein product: CASSPGLASYKETQYF. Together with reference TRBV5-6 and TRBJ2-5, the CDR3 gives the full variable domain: DAGVTQSPTHLIKTRGQQVTLRCSPKSGHDTVSWYQQALGQGPQFIFQYYEEEERQRGNFPDRFSGHQFPNYSSELNVNALLLGDSALYLCASSPGLASYKETQYFGPGTRLLVL.

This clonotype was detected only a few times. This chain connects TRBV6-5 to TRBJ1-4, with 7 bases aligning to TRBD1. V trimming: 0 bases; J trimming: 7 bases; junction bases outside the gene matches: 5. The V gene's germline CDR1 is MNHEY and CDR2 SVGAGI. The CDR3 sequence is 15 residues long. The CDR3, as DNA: TGTGCCAGCAGTTACTCAGGGGGCGAGGTTGAAAAACTGTTTTTT. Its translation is CASSYSGGEVEKLFF.

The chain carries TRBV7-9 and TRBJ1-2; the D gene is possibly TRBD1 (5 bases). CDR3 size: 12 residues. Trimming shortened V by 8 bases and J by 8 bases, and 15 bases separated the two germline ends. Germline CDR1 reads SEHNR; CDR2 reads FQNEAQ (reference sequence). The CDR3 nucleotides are TGTGCCAGCGGGCGGGACTCGGGGGGCTACACCTTC. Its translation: CASGRDSGGYTF.

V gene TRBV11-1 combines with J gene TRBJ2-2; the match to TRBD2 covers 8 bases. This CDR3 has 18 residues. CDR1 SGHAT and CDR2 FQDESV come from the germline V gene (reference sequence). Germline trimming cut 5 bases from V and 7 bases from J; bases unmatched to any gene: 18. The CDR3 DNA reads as TGTGCCAGCAGCCCTCTCCTGCGGAGCGGGAGAAGGGGCGGGGAGCTGTTTTTT. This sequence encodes CASSPLLRSGRRGGELFF.